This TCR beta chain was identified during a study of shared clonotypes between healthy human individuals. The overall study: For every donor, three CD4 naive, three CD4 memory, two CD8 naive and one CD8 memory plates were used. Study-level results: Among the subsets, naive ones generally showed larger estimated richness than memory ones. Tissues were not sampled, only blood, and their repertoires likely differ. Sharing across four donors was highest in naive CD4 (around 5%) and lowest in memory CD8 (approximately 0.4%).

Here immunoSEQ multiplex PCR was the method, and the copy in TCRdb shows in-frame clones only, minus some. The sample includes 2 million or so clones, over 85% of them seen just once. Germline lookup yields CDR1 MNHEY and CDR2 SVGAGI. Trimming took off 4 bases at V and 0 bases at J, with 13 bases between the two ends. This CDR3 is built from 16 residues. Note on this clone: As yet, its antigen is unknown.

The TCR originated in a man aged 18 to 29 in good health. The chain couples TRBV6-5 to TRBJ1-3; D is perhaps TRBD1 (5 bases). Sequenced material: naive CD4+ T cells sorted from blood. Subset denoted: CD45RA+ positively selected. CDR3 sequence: CASSLQTELSGNTIYF. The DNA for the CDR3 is TGTGCCAGCAGTTTACAGACAGAACTCTCTGGAAACACCATATATTTT.